The sequence of this T cell receptor (beta chain) was determined in a study of blood T cells in healthy people across ages. A second PCR, run for about 7 to 11 cycles, used a sample-barcoded 5' primer plus a J-beta primer mix. Individual samples furnished no less than 2.5 million CDR3-containing paired-end reads apiece. TCRdb passed the 5' RACE reads through MiXCR, listing each CDR3 protein once. This table has about 1,500,000 distinct CDR3 sequences, about 43% appearing once. Notes on this clonotype: The antigen remains undetermined.

Study-wide results and caveats: The diversity estimates, figures obtained from one million T cells, were considered underestimates.

Every sample had a minimum of 6 million PBMCs isolated. Trimming cost V 3 bases and J 2 bases; bases outside gene matches: 7. CDR3 length equals 17 residues. The chain is built from TRBV12-3 or TRBV12-4 and TRBJ2-1, with 10 bases lining up with TRBD2. Sequenced: blood. This sequence originates from a woman between 18 and 29 years old in good health. CDR3 loop: CASSLRTSGMTYNEQFF. The CDR3 nucleotides read TGTGCCAGCAGTTTGAGGACTAGCGGAATGACCTACAATGAGCAGTTCTTC.